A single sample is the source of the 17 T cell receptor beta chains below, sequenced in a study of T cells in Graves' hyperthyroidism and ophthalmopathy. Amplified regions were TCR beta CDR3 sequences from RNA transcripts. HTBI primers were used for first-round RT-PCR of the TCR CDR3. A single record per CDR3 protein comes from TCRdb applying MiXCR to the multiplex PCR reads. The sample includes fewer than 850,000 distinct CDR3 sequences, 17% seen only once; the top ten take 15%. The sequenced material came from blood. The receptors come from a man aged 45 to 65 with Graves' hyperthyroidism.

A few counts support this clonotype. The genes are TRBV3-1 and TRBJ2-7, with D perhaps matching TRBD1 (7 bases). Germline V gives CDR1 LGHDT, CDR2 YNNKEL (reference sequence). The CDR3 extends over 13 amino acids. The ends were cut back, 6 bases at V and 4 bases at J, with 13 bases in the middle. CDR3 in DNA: TGTGCCAGCAGGGGCGGGACAGCATACGAGCAGTACTTC. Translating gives CASRGGTAYEQYF.

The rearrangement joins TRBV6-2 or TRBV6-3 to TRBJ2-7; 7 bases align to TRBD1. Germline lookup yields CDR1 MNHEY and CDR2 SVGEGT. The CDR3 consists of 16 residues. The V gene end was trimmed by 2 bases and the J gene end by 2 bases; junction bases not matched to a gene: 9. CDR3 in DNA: TGTGCCAGCAGTTACAGGACAGGCCAACCTACCTACGAGCAGTACTTC. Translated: CASSYRTGQPTYEQYF.

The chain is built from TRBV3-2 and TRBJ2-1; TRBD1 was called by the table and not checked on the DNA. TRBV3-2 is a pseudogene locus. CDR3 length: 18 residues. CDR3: CASSQYKPGTGAYNEQFF. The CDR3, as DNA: TGTGCCAGCAGCCAATACAAACCCGGGACAGGTGCATACAATGAGCAGTTCTTC.

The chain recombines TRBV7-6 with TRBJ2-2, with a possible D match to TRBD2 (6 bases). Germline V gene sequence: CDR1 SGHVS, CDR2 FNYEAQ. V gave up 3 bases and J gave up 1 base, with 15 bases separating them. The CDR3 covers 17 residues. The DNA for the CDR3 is TGTGCCAGCAGCTTTCCCCGGGGTAGCGGGAACACCGGGGAGCTGTTTTTT. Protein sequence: CASSFPRGSGNTGELFF.

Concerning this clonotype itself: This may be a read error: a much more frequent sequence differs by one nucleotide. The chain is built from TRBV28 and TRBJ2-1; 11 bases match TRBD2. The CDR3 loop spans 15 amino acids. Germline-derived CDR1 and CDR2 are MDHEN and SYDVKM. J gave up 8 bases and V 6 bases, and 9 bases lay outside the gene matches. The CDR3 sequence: CASRNAGTSGDEQFF. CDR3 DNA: TGTGCCAGCAGGAACGCCGGGACTAGCGGTGATGAGCAGTTCTTC.

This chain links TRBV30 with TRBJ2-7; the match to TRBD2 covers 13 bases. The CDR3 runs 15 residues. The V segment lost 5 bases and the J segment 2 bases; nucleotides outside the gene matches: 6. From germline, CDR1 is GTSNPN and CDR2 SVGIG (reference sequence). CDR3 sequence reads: CAWQDTSGRAYEQYF. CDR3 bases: TGTGCCTGGCAAGACACTAGCGGGAGGGCCTACGAGCAGTACTTC. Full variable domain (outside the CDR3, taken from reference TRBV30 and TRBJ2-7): SQTIHQWPATLVQPVGSPLSLECTVEGTSNPNLYWYRQAAGRGLQLLFYSVGIGQISSEVPQNLSASRPQDRQFILSSKKLLLSDSGFYLCAWQDTSGRAYEQYFGPGTRLTVT.

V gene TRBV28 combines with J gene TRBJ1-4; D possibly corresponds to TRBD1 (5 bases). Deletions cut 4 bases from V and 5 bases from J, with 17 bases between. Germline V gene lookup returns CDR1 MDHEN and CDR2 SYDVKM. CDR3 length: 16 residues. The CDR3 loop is CASSSTGTGLNEKLFF. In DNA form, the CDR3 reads TGTGCCAGCAGTTCTACCGGGACGGGCCTAAATGAAAAACTGTTTTTT.

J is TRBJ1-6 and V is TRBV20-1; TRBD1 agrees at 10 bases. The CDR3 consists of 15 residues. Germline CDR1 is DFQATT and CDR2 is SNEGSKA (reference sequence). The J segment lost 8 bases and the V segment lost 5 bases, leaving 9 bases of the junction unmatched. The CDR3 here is CSASHSGTGDSPLHF. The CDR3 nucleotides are TGCAGTGCTTCTCATTCCGGGACAGGGGATTCACCCCTCCACTTT.

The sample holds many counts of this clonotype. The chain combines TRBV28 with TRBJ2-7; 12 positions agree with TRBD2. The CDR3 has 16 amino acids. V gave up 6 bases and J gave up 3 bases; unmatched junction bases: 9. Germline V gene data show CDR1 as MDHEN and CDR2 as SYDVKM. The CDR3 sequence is CASRLGTSGYLYEQYF. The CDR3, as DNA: TGTGCCAGCAGACTCGGGACTAGCGGGTACCTCTACGAGCAGTACTTC.

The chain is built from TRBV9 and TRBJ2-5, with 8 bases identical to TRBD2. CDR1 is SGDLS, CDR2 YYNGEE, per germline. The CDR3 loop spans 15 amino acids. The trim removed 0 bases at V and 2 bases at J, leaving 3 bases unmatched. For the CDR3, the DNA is TGTGCCAGCAGCGTAGAAGCTAGCGGGCAAGAGACCCAGTACTTC. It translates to CASSVEASGQETQYF. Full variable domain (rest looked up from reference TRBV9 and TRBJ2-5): DSGVTQTPKHLITATGQRVTLRCSPRSGDLSVYWYQQSLDQGLQFLIQYYNGEERAKGNILERFSAQQFPDLHSELNLSSLELGDSALYFCASSVEASGQETQYFGPGTRLLVL.

The CDR3 loop reads CASSYRSSGTEAFF. The CDR3 DNA sequence: TGTGCCAGCAGTTACCGGAGCTCGGGGACTGAAGCTTTCTTT. The chain uses TRBV6-5 and TRBJ1-1; D gene uncertain. Germline CDR1 and CDR2: MNHEY and SVGAGI. Between the trimmed V and J ends, which lost 2 bases and 5 bases, there was a span of 12 bases. The CDR3 loop spans 14 amino acids.

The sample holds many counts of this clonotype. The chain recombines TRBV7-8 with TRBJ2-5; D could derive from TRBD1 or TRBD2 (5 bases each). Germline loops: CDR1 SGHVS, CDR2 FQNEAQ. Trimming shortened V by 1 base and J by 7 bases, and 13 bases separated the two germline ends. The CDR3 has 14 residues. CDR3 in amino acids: CASSLEGRDVTQYF. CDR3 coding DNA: TGTGCCAGCAGCTTAGAGGGCAGGGACGTGACCCAGTACTTC.

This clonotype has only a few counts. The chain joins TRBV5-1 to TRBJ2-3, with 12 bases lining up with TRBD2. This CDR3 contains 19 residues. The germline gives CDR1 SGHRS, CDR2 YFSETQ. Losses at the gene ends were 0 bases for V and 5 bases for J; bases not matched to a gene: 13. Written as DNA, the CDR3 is TGCGCCAGCAGCTTGGGATGGGGACTGCGGACTAGCGGGGTAGATACGCAGTATTTT. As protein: CASSLGWGLRTSGVDTQYF.

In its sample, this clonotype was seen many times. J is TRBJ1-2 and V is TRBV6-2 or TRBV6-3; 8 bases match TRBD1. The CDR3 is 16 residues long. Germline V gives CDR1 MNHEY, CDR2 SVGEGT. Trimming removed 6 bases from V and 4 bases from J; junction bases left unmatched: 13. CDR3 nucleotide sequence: TGTGCCAGCAGCGCGGACAGGGAGACTATTTTCTATGGCTACACCTTC. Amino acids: CASSADRETIFYGYTF.

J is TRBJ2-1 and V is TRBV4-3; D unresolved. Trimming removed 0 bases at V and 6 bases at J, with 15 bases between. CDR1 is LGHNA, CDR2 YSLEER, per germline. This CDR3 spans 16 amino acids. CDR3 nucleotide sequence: TGCGCCAGCAGCCAAGAAGGGCTCGTTTTGGCCAATGAGCAGTTCTTC. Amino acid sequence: CASSQEGLVLANEQFF.

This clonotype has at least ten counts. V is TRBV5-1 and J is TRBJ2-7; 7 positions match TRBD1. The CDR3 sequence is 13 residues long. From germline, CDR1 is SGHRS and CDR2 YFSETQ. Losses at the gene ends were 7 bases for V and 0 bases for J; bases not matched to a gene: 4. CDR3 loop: CASSDRSSYEQYF. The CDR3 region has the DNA TGCGCCAGCTCGGACAGGAGCTCCTACGAGCAGTACTTC.

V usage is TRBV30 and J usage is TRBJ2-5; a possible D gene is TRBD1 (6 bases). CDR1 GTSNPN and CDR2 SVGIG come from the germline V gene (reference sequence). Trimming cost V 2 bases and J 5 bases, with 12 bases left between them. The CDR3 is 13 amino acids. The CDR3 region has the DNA TGTGCCTGGAGTATGTGGGGGCTTGAGACCCAGTACTTC. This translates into CAWSMWGLETQYF. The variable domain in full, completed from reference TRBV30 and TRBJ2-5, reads SQTIHQWPATLVQPVGSPLSLECTVEGTSNPNLYWYRQAAGRGLQLLFYSVGIGQISSEVPQNLSASRPQDRQFILSSKKLLLSDSGFYLCAWSMWGLETQYFGPGTRLLVL.